One sample yielded the 29 T cell receptor beta chains listed below, sequenced in a study of T-cell reconstitution after alpha-beta-depleted transplantation in children. It was with unique molecular identifiers that the TCRbeta library was prepared. TCRdb passed the PCR reads through MiXCR, listing each CDR3 protein once. The sample records about 440,000 distinct CDR3 sequences, about 40% being singletons. The specimen comprised PBMCs, sampled before TCRalphabeta/CD19-depleted stem cell transplant. The receptors shown here come from a girl under 10 years old with aplastic anemia, due to receive a stem cell transplant.

This clonotype was observed many times. The V gene is TRBV5-1, the J gene TRBJ1-1; 7 bases fit TRBD1. Per germline, CDR1 SGHRS and CDR2 YFSETQ. The CDR3 has 14 amino acids. Unmatched junction bases numbered 7, after V lost 6 bases and J lost 2 bases. The CDR3 loop reads CASISGGGNTEAFF. The CDR3 coding sequence is TGCGCCAGCATCTCAGGGGGGGGAAACACTGAAGCTTTCTTT.

A note on this clonotype: A much larger clone lies a single base off, so this may be a read error. The chain is built from TRBV28 and TRBJ2-3, with 7 bases matching TRBD2. The CDR3 is 14 residues long. The germline V gene encodes CDR1 MDHEN and CDR2 SYDVKM. The CDR3 DNA reads TGTGCCAGCAGATCAGCGGGGTCCACAGATATGCAGTATTTT. Translation gives CASRSAGSTDMQYF. The complete variable domain, with remaining parts taken from reference TRBV28 and TRBJ2-3, reads DVKVTQSSRYLVKRTGEKVFLECVQDMDHENMFWYRQDPGLGLRLIYFSYDVKMKEKGDIPEGYSVSREKKERFSLILESASTNQTSMYLCASRSAGSTDMQYFGPGTRLTVL.

The CDR3 loop is CASSYGRVTDTQYF. Written as DNA, the CDR3 is TGTGCCAGCTCCTACGGGCGAGTCACAGATACGCAGTATTTT. The chain is built from TRBV27 and TRBJ2-3; D remains unclear. The CDR3 totals 14 residues. Looked up from germline, CDR1 is MNHEY and CDR2 is SMNVEV (reference sequence). Trimming cost V 8 bases and J 2 bases, with 14 bases left between them.

This clonotype came up many times. The V and J genes are TRBV20-1 and TRBJ1-5, with TRBD1 matching 8 bases. The germline V gene has CDR1 DFQATT and CDR2 SNEGSKA (reference sequence). This CDR3 has 15 amino acids. Trimming at V came to 5 bases and at J to 2 bases, leaving 8 bases not matched to a gene. Here the CDR3 reads CSALSPGQGNQPQHF. The CDR3 DNA reads as TGCAGTGCTCTATCACCGGGACAGGGCAATCAGCCCCAGCATTTT.

The table lists this clonotype with many counts. The chain links TRBV29-1 to TRBJ2-2; TRBD1 agrees at 12 bases. CDR3 length: 15 amino acids. Germline V gene lookup returns CDR1 SQVTM and CDR2 ANQGSEA. The V gene end was trimmed by 7 bases and the J gene end by 6 bases; junction bases not matched to a gene: 9. The CDR3, as DNA: TGCAGCGCATCCGGGACAGGGGGCCATCCCGGGGAGCTGTTTTTT. This sequence encodes CSASGTGGHPGELFF.

The chain carries TRBV3-1 and TRBJ1-2, with 7 nucleotides matching TRBD1. CDR1 LGHDT and CDR2 YNNKEL come from the germline V gene (reference sequence). Losses at the gene ends were 4 bases for V and 4 bases for J; bases not matched to a gene: 9. The CDR3 covers 15 residues. CDR3 bases: TGTGCCAGCAGCCCCCTCGCGGCAGGGGGCTATGGCTACACCTTC. As protein: CASSPLAAGGYGYTF.

This chain joins TRBV7-6 and TRBJ2-7; TRBD1 matches at 11 bases. The CDR3 covers 16 residues. V shed 5 bases and J 0 bases; nucleotides not matched to a gene: 6. Germline-derived CDR1 and CDR2 are SGHVS and FNYEAQ. DNA for the CDR3: TGTGCCAGCAGCAAATGGGACAGGGGGACCTCCTACGAGCAGTACTTC. It yields the protein CASSKWDRGTSYEQYF.

This clonotype was seen many times. The CDR3: CASSVEAAGGTDTQYF. CDR3 DNA sequence: TGTGCCAGCAGCGTAGAAGCAGCGGGAGGCACAGATACGCAGTATTTT. V usage is TRBV9 and J usage is TRBJ2-3; 8 positions match TRBD2. V lost 0 bases and J lost 1; bases outside the gene matches: 4. The CDR3 has 16 residues. Germline V gives CDR1 SGDLS, CDR2 YYNGEE.

The V gene is TRBV11-1, the J gene TRBJ2-7; 10 positions match TRBD1. This CDR3 has 14 residues. Germline V gives CDR1 SGHAT, CDR2 FQDESV (reference sequence). V trimming: 6 bases; J trimming: 7 bases; junction bases outside the gene matches: 9. Here the CDR3 reads CASSSTGGRKEQYF. Here the CDR3 DNA reads TGTGCCAGCAGTTCGACAGGGGGCAGGAAGGAGCAGTACTTC.

This clonotype was counted at least ten times. This chain connects TRBV24-1 to TRBJ2-1, with 9 bases that match TRBD1. The V and J ends lost 6 bases and 7 bases, in that order; junction bases with no gene match: 9. Looked up from germline, CDR1 is KGHDR and CDR2 is SFDVKD. CDR3 length: 15 residues. The CDR3 is CATSRRDRVRNEQFF. The CDR3 coding sequence is TGTGCCACCAGTCGCAGGGACAGGGTGCGGAATGAGCAGTTCTTC.

The rearrangement joins TRBV20-1 to TRBJ2-7, with 7 bases identical to TRBD2. The CDR3 spans 14 residues. The V and J ends lost 2 bases and 6 bases, in that order; junction bases with no gene match: 10. The V gene's germline CDR1 is DFQATT and CDR2 SNEGSKA (reference sequence). CDR3 amino acids: CSARPGTMYGEQYF. CDR3 nucleotide sequence: TGCAGTGCTAGACCCGGGACTATGTACGGCGAGCAGTACTTC.

This clonotype appeared once. The V gene is TRBV15, the J gene TRBJ2-1, with 13 positions matching TRBD2. Germline CDR1 reads LNHNV; CDR2 reads YYDKDF (reference sequence). CDR3 size: 16 residues. V shed 5 bases and J 6 bases; nucleotides not matched to a gene: 7. CDR3 coding DNA: TGTGCCACCAGCGGCCTAACTAGCGGGAGGGGCAATGAGCAGTTCTTC. Translated, it gives CATSGLTSGRGNEQFF. Using reference TRBV15 and TRBJ2-1 for the parts outside the CDR3, the full variable domain is DAMVIQNPRYQVTQFGKPVTLSCSQTLNHNVMYWYQQKSSQAPKLLFHYYDKDFNNEADTPDNFQSRRPNTSFCFLDIRSPGLGDTAMYLCATSGLTSGRGNEQFFGPGTRLTVL.

This clonotype was recorded at least ten times. As DNA, the CDR3 is TGCGCCAGCAGTGAGTTCCTCAATGAGCAGTTCTTC. Translation gives CASSEFLNEQFF. The chain is built from TRBV10-2 and TRBJ2-1; D is undetermined. V was clipped by 1 base and J by 6 bases, with 4 bases between them. The CDR3 runs to 12 residues. From germline, CDR1 is WSHSY and CDR2 SAAADI.

V gene TRBV4-2 combines with J gene TRBJ2-3; D call uncertain. CDR1 is LGHNA, CDR2 YNFKEQ, per germline. The CDR3 covers 15 residues. The V end was cut by 0 bases, the J end by 1 base, with 8 bases between. Here the CDR3 reads CASSQDYLRTDTQYF. The CDR3 bases are TGTGCCAGCAGCCAAGATTACCTACGCACAGATACGCAGTATTTT.

This clonotype was recorded a few times. The V gene is TRBV20-1, the J gene TRBJ2-7, with 7 bases matching TRBD2. CDR1 is DFQATT and CDR2 is SNEGSKA in the germline V gene (reference sequence). After removal of 2 bases from V and 2 bases from J, the junction contained 3 bases not matched to a gene. This CDR3 has 13 residues. This CDR3 is CSARLAATYEQYF. The CDR3 DNA reads TGCAGTGCTAGACTAGCGGCGACCTACGAGCAGTACTTC.

The gene calls are TRBV11-2 and TRBJ2-6; D is ambiguous. Per the germline V gene, CDR1 is SGHAT and CDR2 is FQNNGV. Trimming left V 5 bases short and J 4 bases short, with 27 bases between. The CDR3 contains 20 residues. CDR3 sequence reads: CASSVGLWDNRWVGANVLTF. CDR3 nucleotides: TGTGCCAGCAGCGTGGGGTTATGGGATAACCGTTGGGTAGGGGCCAACGTCCTGACTTTC.

The chain combines TRBV7-2 with TRBJ2-7; D might be TRBD2 (5 bases). V was pared by 1 base and J by 3 bases, with 10 bases between. Germline V lookup: CDR1 SGHTA, CDR2 FQGNSA. There are 14 residues in the CDR3. CDR3 sequence (DNA): TGTGCCAGCAGCTTAGGGACTGCCCGCTACGAGCAGTACTTC. Its translation is CASSLGTARYEQYF.

This chain links TRBV6-1 with TRBJ2-3, with 8 bases that match TRBD1. The CDR3 has 17 residues. Germline trimming cut 7 bases from V and 5 bases from J; bases unmatched to any gene: 17. Germline V lookup: CDR1 MNHNS, CDR2 SASEGT. As DNA, the CDR3 is TGTGCCAGCAAAACACGACGGGACAGGCAAGGTGGAGATACGCAGTATTTT. As protein: CASKTRRDRQGGDTQYF.

V usage is TRBV20-1 and J usage is TRBJ2-7, with D maybe TRBD1 (6 bases). This CDR3 is built from 14 residues. Germline values: CDR1 DFQATT, CDR2 SNEGSKA (reference sequence). Trimming stripped 1 base from V and 5 bases from J, with 15 bases between. CDR3 coding DNA: TGCAGTGCTAGAGGGCGGCTAGCAGGGGACGAGCAGTACTTC. This encodes CSARGRLAGDEQYF.

This clonotype occurred many times. V gene TRBV3-1 combines with J gene TRBJ2-3; D call uncertain. This CDR3 region has 13 residues. Germline assignment: CDR1 LGHDT and CDR2 YNNKEL (reference sequence). With 1 base removed from V and 7 bases from J, the gap between germline ends came to 9 bases. The CDR3 DNA is TGTGCCAGCAGCCAAGCCCCTGGAAATACGCAGTATTTT. Its protein is CASSQAPGNTQYF.

This chain uses TRBV10-2 with TRBJ1-5; D ambiguous. V was cut by 4 bases and J by 4 bases, with 8 bases left in between. The CDR3 covers 13 residues. Germline CDR1 and CDR2: WSHSY and SAAADI. CDR3 coding DNA: TGCGCCAGCAGTGGGACGCAAAATCAGCCCCAGCATTTT. This codes for CASSGTQNQPQHF.

Only a few counts were recorded for this clonotype. The chain is built from TRBV12-3 or TRBV12-4 and TRBJ1-2, with 7 bases fitting TRBD1. The length of the CDR3 is 18 residues. V shed 6 bases and J 5 bases; nucleotides not matched to a gene: 21. The CDR3 loop reads CASSPRGRIRAMGYGYTF. The DNA for the CDR3 is TGTGCCAGCAGCCCGAGGGGGCGGATTCGGGCCATGGGATATGGCTACACCTTC.

This clonotype was counted many times. The rearrangement links TRBV28 to TRBJ1-5; TRBD1 matches 8 bases. Germline V gives CDR1 MDHEN, CDR2 SYDVKM. After removal of 10 bases from V and 3 bases from J, the junction contained 8 bases not matched to a gene. This CDR3 region has 14 residues. The CDR3 sequence: CATKTGDLNQPQHF. Here the CDR3 DNA reads TGTGCCACCAAGACAGGGGACCTCAATCAGCCCCAGCATTTT.

This chain joins TRBV29-1 and TRBJ2-7; the match to TRBD2 covers 8 bases. There are 12 residues in the CDR3. J gave up 5 bases and V 6 bases, and 6 bases lay outside the gene matches. The V gene's germline CDR1 is SQVTM and CDR2 ANQGSEA. The CDR3 reads CSVPAGVNEQYF. The CDR3 DNA is TGCAGCGTACCAGCGGGAGTCAACGAGCAGTACTTC.

This clonotype was seen a few times. The gene calls are TRBV6-6 and TRBJ2-1, with 14 nucleotides matching TRBD2. CDR3 size: 12 residues. The V gene's germline CDR1 is MNHNY and CDR2 SVGAGI (reference sequence). Trimming at V came to 8 bases and at J to 15 bases, leaving 6 bases not matched to a gene. CDR3 residues: CASQWTSGGPFF. CDR3 DNA sequence: TGTGCCAGCCAATGGACTAGCGGGGGGCCGTTCTTC.

The V and J genes are TRBV12-3 or TRBV12-4 and TRBJ2-3, with 7 bases lining up with TRBD2. The CDR3 loop spans 14 amino acids. Trimming took 4 bases from V and 4 from J; bases not matched to a gene: 5. The CDR3 DNA sequence: TGTGCCAGCAGTTCCCTCCGGGGGGCAGATACGCAGTATTTT. This encodes CASSSLRGADTQYF.

This clonotype was detected only a few times. The V gene is TRBV27, the J gene TRBJ2-1; 13 bases fit TRBD2. This CDR3 has 17 residues. Germline V lookup: CDR1 MNHEY, CDR2 SMNVEV (reference sequence). V gave up 5 bases and J gave up 7 bases; unmatched junction bases: 11. DNA for the CDR3: TGTGCCAGCAGTAAATTCCCCGGGACTAGCGGGAAGAATGAGCAGTTCTTC. Protein: CASSKFPGTSGKNEQFF.

A few counts support this clonotype. The chain carries TRBV27 and TRBJ1-3; 12 nucleotides agree with TRBD1. The CDR3 has 19 amino acids. In germline, CDR1 is MNHEY, CDR2 SMNVEV (reference sequence). J was trimmed by 1 base and V by 5 bases; bases with no gene match: 12. The CDR3 region is CASSPGTGGRTPSGNTIYF. The CDR3 nucleotides are TGTGCCAGCAGTCCCGGGACAGGGGGCCGGACGCCATCTGGAAACACCATATATTTT.

This clonotype has only one observation. DNA for the CDR3: TGTGCCAGCACAGCGAATCCCAATCAGCCCCAGCATTTT. The encoded protein is CASTANPNQPQHF. The chain recombines TRBV6-1 with TRBJ1-5; D remains unclear. CDR3 length: 13 amino acids. V was trimmed by 7 bases and J by 3 bases, leaving 10 bases between them. The germline gives CDR1 MNHNS, CDR2 SASEGT.